The entry below gives a single T cell receptor beta chain sequence along with its context. Its antigen is still unknown. Base qualities are not provided; no much larger clone lies one nucleotide away. Genomic DNA was extracted from sorted cells for sequencing of the TCRbeta CDR3 region. TCRbeta CDR3 regions were sequenced using the immunoSEQ Assay. Drawn from immuneACCESS, this table holds only the in-frame rearrangements with V and J called that TCRdb kept. Clones are partly lost; checked studies trace under half to an unresolved V gene and leave the rest unexplained. The sample table lists 30,000 to 40,000 clones, over 80% of them with a count of one. The ten largest clones add up to roughly a quarter of the sample. The CDR3 contains 16 residues, cysteine and phenylalanine counted. Only the CDR3 DNA is retained, 48 bases long and in frame from the first base. The germline V gene yields SGHRS for CDR1 and YFSETQ for CDR2. V sheds 0 bases and J sheds 2 bases, leaving 14 bases between their ends.

The data originate from a study of OX40 agonist ivuxolimab in advanced cancers. Broadly, across the study: The costimulatory receptor OX40 (CD134) was targeted by ivuxolimab, a fully human IgG2 agonistic monoclonal antibody. Intravenous ivuxolimab was administered to patients every 2 weeks at six dose levels: 0.01, 0.1, 0.3, 1.5, 3 and 10 mg/kg. Among the roughly 52 dose-escalation patients, some 20 had hepatocellular carcinoma, approximately 15 melanoma, 9 renal cell carcinoma and 9 head and neck cancer. In the dose-escalation cohort, 65% to 85% of patients were male, and the mean age was roughly 60 years with a range of roughly 20 to 80. Prior anti-PD-1, anti-PD-L1 or anti-CTLA-4 therapy was permitted, and checkpoint inhibitors had been received by about 37% of dose-escalation patients. Three dose-escalation patients achieved partial responses, one with hepatocellular carcinoma and two with cutaneous melanoma. Peripheral TCRbeta sequencing was intended to test whether TCR sequence diversity was altered and clonal T-cell expansion was caused by ivuxolimab. The paper covers the monotherapy dose-escalation part of the phase I ivuxolimab trial, which included N of about 56 patients. Broader findings and caveats from the paper: After ivuxolimab, expanded clones were on average more numerous among CD8+ T cells than among CD4+ T cells. Low levels of normalized T-cell clonal expansion were also seen in some patients who did not respond. Clonal expansion of both CD4+ and CD8+ blood T cells was observed from baseline to week 6 at doses 0.1 to 3.0 mg/kg. The antigen specificity of the peripheral T cells that underwent clonal expansion was not determined. In the 0.1-3.0 mg/kg groups, partial responders were among the patients with the lowest normalized peripheral clonal expansion, particularly in CD8+ T cells.

The trial excluded patients who had a history of autoimmune disease or who were on systemic immunosuppression. Peripheral blood for TCR sequencing was drawn from every dose cohort at baseline, at cycle 4 day 1 and at cycle 7 day 1. Samples came from an open-label, multicenter, first-in-human phase I dose-escalation trial of ivuxolimab. Adults with locally advanced or metastatic head and neck squamous cell, hepatocellular, melanoma or renal cell carcinoma were enrolled in the trial. Before TCR sequencing, CD4+ T cells and CD8+ T cells were sorted from peripheral blood as separate populations. The source was CD4+ or CD8+ T cells sorted from blood, collected in a trial of the OX40 agonist ivuxolimab. The source is an adult with an advanced solid tumor such as melanoma, head and neck, liver or kidney cancer. This sequence uses TRBV5-1 and TRBJ1-2; TRBD1 could be the D gene, as 5 bases match. For the CDR3, the sequence is CASSLERGEGNYGYTF. The bases are TGCGCCAGCAGCTTGGAAAGGGGCGAAGGGAACTATGGCTACACCTTC.